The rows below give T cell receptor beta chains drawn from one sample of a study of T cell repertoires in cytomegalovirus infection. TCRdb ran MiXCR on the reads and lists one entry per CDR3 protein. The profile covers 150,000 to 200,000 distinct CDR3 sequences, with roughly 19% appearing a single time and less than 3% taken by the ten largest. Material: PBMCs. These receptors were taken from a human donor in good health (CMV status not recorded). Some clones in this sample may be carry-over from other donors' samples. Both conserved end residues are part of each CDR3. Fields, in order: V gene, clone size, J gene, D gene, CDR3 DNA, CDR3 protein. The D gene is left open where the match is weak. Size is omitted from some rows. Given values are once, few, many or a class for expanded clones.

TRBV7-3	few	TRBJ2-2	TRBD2	TGTGCCAGCAGCTTAAAAGCGGGGGGGCCGAACACCGGGGAGCTGTTTTTT	CASSLKAGGPNTGELFF
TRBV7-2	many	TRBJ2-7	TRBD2	TGTGCCAGCAGCACTAGCGGGAGGGGTAGGAACGAGCAGTACTTC	CASSTSGRGRNEQYF
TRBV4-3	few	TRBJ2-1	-	TGCGCCAGCAGCCAAGGCGTGGTGATGGTGCCCTACAATGAGCAGTTCTTC	CASSQGVVMVPYNEQFF
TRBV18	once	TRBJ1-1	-	TGTGCCAGCTCACCTGGGATTACATGGAACACTGAAGCTTTCTTT	CASSPGITWNTEAFF
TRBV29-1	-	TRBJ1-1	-	TGCAGCGCCCCGGACAGCGGGAACACTGAAGCTTTCTTT	CSAPDSGNTEAFF
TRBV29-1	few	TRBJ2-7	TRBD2	TGCAGCGTTGAAGATCCGAGGGAGGGGTCCTACGAGCAGTACTTC	CSVEDPREGSYEQYF
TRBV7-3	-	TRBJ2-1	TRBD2	TGTGCCAGCAGCCCACTAGCGGGAGCCCGCAATGAGCAGTTCTTC	CASSPLAGARNEQFF
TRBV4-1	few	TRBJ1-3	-	TGCGCCAGCAGCCAAGATAACGGGAACGGAAACACCATATATTTT	CASSQDNGNGNTIYF
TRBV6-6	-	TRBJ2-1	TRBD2	TGTGCCAGCAGGCCGACTAGCGGGGGGTGGGATGAGCAGTTCTTC	CASRPTSGGWDEQFF
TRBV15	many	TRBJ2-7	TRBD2	TGTGCCACCAGCGGGGGAGGTGGACTAGCGGGTCGAGGCGAGCAGTACTTC	CATSGGGGLAGRGEQYF
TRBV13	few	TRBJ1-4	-	TGTGCCAGCAGCTCCGCGTCACCGGCAACTAATGAAAAACTGTTTTTT	CASSSASPATNEKLFF
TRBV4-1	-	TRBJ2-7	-	TGCGCCAGCAGCCAAGATCGGGGATCTTACGAGCAGTACTTC	CASSQDRGSYEQYF
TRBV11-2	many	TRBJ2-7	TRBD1	TGTGCCAGCAGCTTTACAGGGGGCACCTACGAGCAGTACTTC	CASSFTGGTYEQYF
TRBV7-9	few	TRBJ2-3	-	TGTGCCAGCGTCGTCCCCCCTGCGAAAGATACGCAGTATTTT	CASVVPPAKDTQYF
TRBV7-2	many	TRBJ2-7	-	TGTGCCAGCAGCTTAGCAGCGACGGCCATGAGGGACTACGAGCAGTACTTC	CASSLAATAMRDYEQYF
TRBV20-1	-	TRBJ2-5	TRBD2	TGCAGTGCTAGAGGGGGACGGGGGGGGACCGAGACCCAGTACTTC	CSARGGRGGTETQYF
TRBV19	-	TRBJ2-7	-	TGTGCCAGTAGTATGGGAAGGGACTACGAGCAGTACTTC	CASSMGRDYEQYF
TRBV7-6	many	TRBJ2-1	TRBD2	TGTGCCAGCAGCCTAGCGGGAGATCGGGAGCAGTTCTTC	CASSLAGDREQFF
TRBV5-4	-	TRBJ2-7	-	TGTGCCAGCAGCTTGCCGGGTCCCTCCTACGAGCAGTACTTC	CASSLPGPSYEQYF
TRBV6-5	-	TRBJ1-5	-	TGTGCCAGCAGTTACGATTACCTGGGACAGCCCCAGCATTTT	CASSYDYLGQPQHF
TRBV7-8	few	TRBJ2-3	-	TGTGCCAGCAGCTTAGGGGGGGCTACGCAGTATTTT	CASSLGGATQYF
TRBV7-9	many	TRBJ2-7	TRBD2	TGTGCCAGCAGCTTAGATCTACTAGCGGGAGGGCCAGGCTACGAGCAGTACTTC	CASSLDLLAGGPGYEQYF
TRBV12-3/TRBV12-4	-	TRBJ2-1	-	TGTGCCAGCAGCCCAAATTCTTATGAGCAGTTCTTC	CASSPNSYEQFF
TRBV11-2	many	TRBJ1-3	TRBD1	TGTGCCAGCAGCCCCCAGACAGGGGGCGATCCCGGAAACACCATATATTTT	CASSPQTGGDPGNTIYF
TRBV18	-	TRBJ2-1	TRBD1	TGTGCCAGCTCACCTGGGACAGGGGGCGGCTACAATGAGCAGTTCTTC	CASSPGTGGGYNEQFF
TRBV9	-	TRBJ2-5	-	TGTGCCAGCAGCGTAGGACGCGGGACAGACCCGTCAGAGACCCAGTACTTC	CASSVGRGTDPSETQYF
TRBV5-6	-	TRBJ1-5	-	TGTGCCAGCAGCCAGCCCCCGACAGACTATAGCAATCAGCCCCAGCATTTT	CASSQPPTDYSNQPQHF
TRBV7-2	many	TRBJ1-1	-	TGTGCCAGCAGCGCCACAAACGAAGCTTTCTTT	CASSATNEAFF
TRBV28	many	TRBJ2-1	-	TGTGCCAGCAGTTTTGGGGGCGGCACTAATGAGCAGTTCTTC	CASSFGGGTNEQFF
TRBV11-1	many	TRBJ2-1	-	TGTGCCAGCAGCTTAGAAGACCCCTCCAATGAGCAGTTCTTC	CASSLEDPSNEQFF
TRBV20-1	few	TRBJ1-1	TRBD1	TGCAGTGCTGCACCGGGACAGGGGAACACTGAAGCTTTCTTT	CSAAPGQGNTEAFF
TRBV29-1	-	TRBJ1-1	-	TGCAGCGTTGTAAGGGTAGGGGACACTGAAGCTTTCTTT	CSVVRVGDTEAFF
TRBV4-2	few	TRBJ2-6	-	TGTGCCAGCAGCCAAGCGGAGGGGTCTGGCTCTGGGGCCAACGTCCTGACTTTC	CASSQAEGSGSGANVLTF
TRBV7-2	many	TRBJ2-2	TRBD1	TGTGCCAGCACCTCAACAGGGGCGGACACCGGGGAGCTGTTTTTT	CASTSTGADTGELFF
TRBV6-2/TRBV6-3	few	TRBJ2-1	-	TGTGCCAGCAGAATTTGGGGGGCCAGCTCCTACAATGAGCAGTTCTTC	CASRIWGASSYNEQFF
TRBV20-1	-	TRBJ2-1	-	TGCAGTGCTAGAGATCCGCGTAACTACAATGAGCAGTTCTTC	CSARDPRNYNEQFF
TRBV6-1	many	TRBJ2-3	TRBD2	TGTGCCAGCAGTATTCGGGGGGGCCCAGATACGCAGTATTTT	CASSIRGGPDTQYF
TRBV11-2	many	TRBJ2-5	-	TGTGCCAGCTCACGGGGGCTGGGTGAGACCCAGTACTTC	CASSRGLGETQYF
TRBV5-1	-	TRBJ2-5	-	TGCGCCAGCAGCTTTCGTGCCAGTGGGTACCAAGAGACCCAGTATTTC	CASSFRASGYQETQYF
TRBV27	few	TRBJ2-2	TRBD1	TGTGCCAGCAGCCGGACAGGGAACACCGGGGAGCTGTTTTTT	CASSRTGNTGELFF
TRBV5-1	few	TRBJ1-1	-	TGCGCCAGCAGCTTGGCAGGGGTTCGCACTGAAGCTTTCTTT	CASSLAGVRTEAFF
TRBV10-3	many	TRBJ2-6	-	TGTGCCATGGGACGGAGCGGCCCATCGACTTTC	CAMGRSGPSTF
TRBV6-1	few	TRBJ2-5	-	TGTGCCAGCAGCGGGGACCTTTGGGAGACCCAGTACTTC	CASSGDLWETQYF
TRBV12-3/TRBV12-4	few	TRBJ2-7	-	TGTGCCAGCAGTTTAGCTGGGACGGTCTCCTACGAGCAGTACTTC	CASSLAGTVSYEQYF